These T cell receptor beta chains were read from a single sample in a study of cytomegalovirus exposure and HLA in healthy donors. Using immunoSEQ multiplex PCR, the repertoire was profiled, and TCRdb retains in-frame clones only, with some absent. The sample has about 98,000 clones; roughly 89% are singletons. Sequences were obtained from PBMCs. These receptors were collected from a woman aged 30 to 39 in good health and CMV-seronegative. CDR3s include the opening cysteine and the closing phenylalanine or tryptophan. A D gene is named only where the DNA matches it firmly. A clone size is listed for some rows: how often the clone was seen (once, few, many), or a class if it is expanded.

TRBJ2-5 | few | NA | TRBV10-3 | CAISDREETQYF | TGTGCCATCAGTGACAGGGAAGAGACCCAGTACTTC
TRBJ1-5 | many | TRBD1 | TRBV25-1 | CASSKAGGNQPQHF | TGTGCCAGCAGTAAAGCAGGGGGGAATCAGCCCCAGCATTTT
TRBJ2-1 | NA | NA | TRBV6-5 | CASSYAGRTGNEQFF | TGTGCCAGCAGTTACGCGGGGCGAACCGGGAATGAGCAGTTCTTC
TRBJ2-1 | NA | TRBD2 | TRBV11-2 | CASSSITLRLADEQFF | TGTGCCAGCAGCTCGATTACTCTTCGACTAGCCGATGAGCAGTTCTTC
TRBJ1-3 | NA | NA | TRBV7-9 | CASSFLGPHGNTIYF | TGTGCCAGCAGCTTTCTAGGTCCCCATGGAAACACCATATATTTT
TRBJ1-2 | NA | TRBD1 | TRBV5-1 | CASSFGGGEGYGYTF | TGCGCCAGCAGCTTTGGAGGGGGCGAGGGATATGGCTACACCTTC
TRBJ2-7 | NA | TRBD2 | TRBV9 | CASGRGGLYEQYF | TGTGCCAGCGGACGCGGGGGGCTCTACGAGCAGTACTTC
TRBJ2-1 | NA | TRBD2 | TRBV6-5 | CASSYSGGSSYNEQFF | TGTGCCAGCAGTTACTCGGGGGGGAGCTCCTACAATGAGCAGTTCTTC
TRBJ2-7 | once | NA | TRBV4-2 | CASSQSSNSGIFSYEQYF | TGTGCCAGCAGCCAGTCCTCTAATTCCGGGATTTTTTCCTACGAGCAGTACTTC
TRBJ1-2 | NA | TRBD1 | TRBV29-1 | CSAGQGAQNTF | TGCAGCGCGGGACAGGGGGCGCAGAACACCTTC
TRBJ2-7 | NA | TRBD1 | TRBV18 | CASSPIVRDRGDEQYF | TGTGCCAGCTCACCAATTGTCCGGGACAGGGGCGACGAGCAGTACTTC
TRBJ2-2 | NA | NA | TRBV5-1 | CASTLLQGSTGELFF | TGCGCCAGCACCTTACTTCAGGGATCCACCGGGGAGCTGTTTTTT
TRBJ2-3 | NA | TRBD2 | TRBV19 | CASSIRTSGGTDTQYF | TGTGCCAGTAGTATCCGGACTAGCGGGGGCACAGATACGCAGTATTTT
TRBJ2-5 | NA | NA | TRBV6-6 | CASSLQETQYF | TGTGCCAGCAGTTTACAGGAGACCCAGTACTTC
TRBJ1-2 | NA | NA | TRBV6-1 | CASSEGTAYGYTF | TGTGCCAGCAGTGAAGGGACAGCCTATGGCTACACCTTC
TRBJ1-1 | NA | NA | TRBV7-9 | CASSPRRQPARRTEAFF | TGTGCCAGCAGCCCCCGCCGACAGCCAGCCCGACGCACTGAAGCTTTCTTT
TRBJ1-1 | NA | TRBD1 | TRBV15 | CATSRALQGSEAFF | TGTGCCACCAGCAGGGCCCTACAGGGGTCTGAAGCTTTCTTT
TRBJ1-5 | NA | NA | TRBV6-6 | CASSFVGLENQPQHF | TGTGCCAGCAGTTTCGTAGGTCTGGAGAATCAGCCCCAGCATTTT
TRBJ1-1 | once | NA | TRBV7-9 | CASSLLTEAFF | TGTGCCAGCAGCTTATTAACTGAAGCTTTCTTT
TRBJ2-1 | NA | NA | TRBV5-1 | CASSLDGWGSVRFEQFF | TGCGCCAGCAGCTTGGATGGTTGGGGTAGCGTGAGGTTTGAGCAGTTCTTC
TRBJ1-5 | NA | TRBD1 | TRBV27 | CASSLTGESQPQHF | TGTGCCAGCAGTTTAACAGGGGAGTCTCAGCCCCAGCATTTT
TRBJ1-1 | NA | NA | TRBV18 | CASSLGVRNTEAFF | TGTGCCAGCTCACTGGGAGTCCGGAACACTGAAGCTTTCTTT
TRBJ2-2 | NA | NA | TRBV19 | CASSILEGPTGELFF | TGTGCCAGTAGTATTTTGGAGGGACCCACCGGGGAGCTGTTTTTT
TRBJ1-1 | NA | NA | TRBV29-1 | CSVRGGRPNTEAFF | TGCAGCGTTCGGGGGGGGCGGCCGAACACTGAAGCTTTCTTT
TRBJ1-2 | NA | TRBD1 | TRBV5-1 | CASSFRQGWGYTF | TGCGCCAGCAGCTTCCGACAGGGTTGGGGCTACACCTTC
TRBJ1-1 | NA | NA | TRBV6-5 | CASSSFGRNTEAFF | TGTGCCAGCAGTTCATTTGGGAGGAACACTGAAGCTTTCTTT
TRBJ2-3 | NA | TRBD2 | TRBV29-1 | CSVNWGLAGAITDTQYF | TGCAGCGTTAACTGGGGGCTAGCGGGGGCAATCACAGATACGCAGTATTTT
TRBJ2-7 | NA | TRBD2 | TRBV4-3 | CASSQEVGLAGGEQYF | TGCGCCAGCAGCCAAGAGGTGGGACTAGCGGGAGGAGAGCAGTACTTC
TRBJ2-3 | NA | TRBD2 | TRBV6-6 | CASTPRTSANTQYF | TGTGCCAGCACCCCCCGGACTAGCGCGAATACGCAGTATTTT
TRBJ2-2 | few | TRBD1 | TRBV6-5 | CASTSTGKTGELFF | TGTGCCAGCACCTCGACAGGGAAGACCGGGGAGCTGTTTTTT
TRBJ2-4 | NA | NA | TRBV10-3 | CAISESSPQAKNIQYF | TGTGCCATCAGTGAGTCGTCCCCCCAAGCCAAAAACATTCAGTACTTC
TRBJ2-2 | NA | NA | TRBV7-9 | CASSRPGQNTGELFF | TGTGCCAGCAGCCGTCCGGGACAAAACACCGGGGAGCTGTTTTTT
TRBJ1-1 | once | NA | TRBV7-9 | CASSLYRALGDTEAFF | TGTGCCAGCAGCCTCTACAGGGCCCTAGGGGACACTGAAGCTTTCTTT
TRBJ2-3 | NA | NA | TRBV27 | CASSLSGTRGDTQYF | TGTGCCAGCAGTCTAAGCGGTACTAGGGGGGATACGCAGTATTTT
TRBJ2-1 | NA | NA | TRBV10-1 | CATQRGNEQFF | TGCGCCACTCAAAGGGGGAATGAGCAGTTCTTC
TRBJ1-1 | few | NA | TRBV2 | CASNGSPREGNTEAFF | TGTGCCAGCAACGGGTCTCCTCGAGAGGGTAACACTGAAGCTTTCTTT
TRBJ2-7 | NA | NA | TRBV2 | CASRSETASYEQYF | TGTGCCAGCAGGAGCGAGACGGCCTCCTACGAGCAGTACTTC
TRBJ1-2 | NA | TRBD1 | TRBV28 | CASSLLTGNYGYTF | TGTGCCAGCAGTTTACTGACAGGGAACTATGGCTACACCTTC
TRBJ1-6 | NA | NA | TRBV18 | CASSPPGEGNSPLHF | TGTGCCAGCTCACCACCCGGGGAGGGTAATTCACCCCTCCACTTT
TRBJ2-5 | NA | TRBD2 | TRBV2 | CASSEQPSGRGETQYF | TGTGCCAGCAGTGAACAGCCTAGCGGGAGGGGGGAGACCCAGTACTTC
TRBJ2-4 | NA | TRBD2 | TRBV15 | CATSGLAGAVAKNIQYF | TGTGCCACCAGTGGACTAGCGGGGGCCGTAGCCAAAAACATTCAGTACTTC
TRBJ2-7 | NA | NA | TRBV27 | CASRQGYEQYF | TGTGCCAGCCGTCAGGGCTACGAGCAGTACTTC
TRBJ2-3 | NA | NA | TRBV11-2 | CASSNTGFPDTQYF | TGTGCCAGCAGCAACACAGGGTTCCCAGATACGCAGTATTTT
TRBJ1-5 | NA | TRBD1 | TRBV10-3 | CAISAQGEAQPQHF | TGTGCCATCAGTGCCCAGGGGGAGGCTCAGCCCCAGCATTTT
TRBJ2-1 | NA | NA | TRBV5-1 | CASSMGGGYEQFF | TGCGCCAGCAGCATGGGTGGAGGGTATGAGCAGTTCTTC
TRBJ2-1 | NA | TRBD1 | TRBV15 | CATSRPGQGAREQFF | TGTGCCACCAGCAGACCGGGACAGGGGGCGCGGGAGCAGTTCTTC
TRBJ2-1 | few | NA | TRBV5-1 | CASSLGLVAGSFREQFF | TGCGCCAGCAGCTTGGGTCTTGTCGCGGGTAGCTTCCGGGAGCAGTTCTTC
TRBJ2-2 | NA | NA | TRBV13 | CASSLPGAGELFF | TGTGCCAGCAGCTTACCAGGGGCCGGGGAGCTGTTTTTT
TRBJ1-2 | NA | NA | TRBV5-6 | CASSSRVRANYGYTF | TGTGCCAGCAGCTCCAGGGTAAGAGCTAACTATGGCTACACCTTC